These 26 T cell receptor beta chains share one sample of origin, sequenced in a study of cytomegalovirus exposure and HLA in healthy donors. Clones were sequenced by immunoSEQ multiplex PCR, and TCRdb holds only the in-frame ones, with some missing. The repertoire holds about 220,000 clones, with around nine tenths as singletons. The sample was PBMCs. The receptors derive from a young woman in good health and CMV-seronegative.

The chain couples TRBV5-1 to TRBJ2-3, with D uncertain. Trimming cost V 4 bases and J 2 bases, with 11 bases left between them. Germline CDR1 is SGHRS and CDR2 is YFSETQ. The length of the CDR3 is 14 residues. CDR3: CASSLDQFTDTQYF. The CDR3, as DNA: TGCGCCAGCAGCCTCGATCAGTTCACAGATACGCAGTATTTT.

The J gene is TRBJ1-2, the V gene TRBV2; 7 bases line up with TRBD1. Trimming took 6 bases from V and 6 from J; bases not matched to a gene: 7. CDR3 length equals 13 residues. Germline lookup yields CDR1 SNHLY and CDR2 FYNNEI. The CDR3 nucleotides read TGTGCCAGCAGGCGGGACAGCGTGAATGGCTACACCTTC. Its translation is CASRRDSVNGYTF. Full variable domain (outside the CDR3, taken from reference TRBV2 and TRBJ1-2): EPEVTQTPSHQVTQMGQEVILRCVPISNHLYFYWYRQILGQKVEFLVSFYNNEISEKSEIFDDQFSVERPDGSNFTLKIRSTKLEDSAMYFCASRRDSVNGYTFGSGTRLTVV.

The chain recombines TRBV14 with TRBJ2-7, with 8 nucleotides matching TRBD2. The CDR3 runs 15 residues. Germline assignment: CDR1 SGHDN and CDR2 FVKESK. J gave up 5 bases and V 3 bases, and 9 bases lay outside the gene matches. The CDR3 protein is CASSQFTSGRNEQYF. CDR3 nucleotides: TGTGCCAGCAGCCAGTTTACGAGCGGGAGAAACGAGCAGTACTTC.

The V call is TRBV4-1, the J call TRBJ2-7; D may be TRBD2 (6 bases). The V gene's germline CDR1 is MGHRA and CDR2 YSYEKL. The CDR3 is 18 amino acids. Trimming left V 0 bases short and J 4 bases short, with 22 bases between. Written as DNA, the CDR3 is TGCGCCAGCAGCCAAGAAAAAGTTGGGAGGACTGCGACGTACGAGCAGTACTTC. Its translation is CASSQEKVGRTATYEQYF.

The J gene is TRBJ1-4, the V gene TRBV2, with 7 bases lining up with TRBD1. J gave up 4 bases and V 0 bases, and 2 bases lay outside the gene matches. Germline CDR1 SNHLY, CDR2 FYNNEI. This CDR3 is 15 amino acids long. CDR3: CASSEAGTVNEKLFF. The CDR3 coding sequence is TGTGCCAGCAGTGAAGCGGGGACAGTTAATGAAAAACTGTTTTTT.

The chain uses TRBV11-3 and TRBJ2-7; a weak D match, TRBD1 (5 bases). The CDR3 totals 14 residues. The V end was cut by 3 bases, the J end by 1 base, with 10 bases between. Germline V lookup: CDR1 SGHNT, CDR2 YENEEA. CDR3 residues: CASSFQSGSYEQYF. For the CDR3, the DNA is TGTGCCAGCAGCTTTCAATCAGGGTCCTACGAGCAGTACTTC.

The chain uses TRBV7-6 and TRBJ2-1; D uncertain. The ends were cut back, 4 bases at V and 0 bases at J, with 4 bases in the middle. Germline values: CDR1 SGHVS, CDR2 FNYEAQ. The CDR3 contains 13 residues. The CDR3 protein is CASSSSSYNEQFF. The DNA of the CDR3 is TGTGCCAGCAGCTCTTCCTCCTACAATGAGCAGTTCTTC.

For the CDR3, the DNA is TGCGCCAGCAGCCAAGTTGGTATGAGAGACAGGGACCACGAGCAGTACTTC. Translated, it gives CASSQVGMRDRDHEQYF. The V call is TRBV4-1, the J call TRBJ2-7, with TRBD1 identical over 7 bases. Germline V lookup: CDR1 MGHRA, CDR2 YSYEKL. The V segment lost 1 base and the J segment 5 bases; nucleotides outside the gene matches: 14. The length of the CDR3 is 17 residues.

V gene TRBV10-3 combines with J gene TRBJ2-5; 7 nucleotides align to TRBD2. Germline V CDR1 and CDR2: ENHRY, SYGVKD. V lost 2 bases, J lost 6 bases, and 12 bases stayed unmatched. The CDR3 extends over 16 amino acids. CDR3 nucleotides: TGTGCCATCAGTGAGGGGAGTTCTGCGGGAGCCAAGACCCAGTACTTC. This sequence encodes CAISEGSSAGAKTQYF.

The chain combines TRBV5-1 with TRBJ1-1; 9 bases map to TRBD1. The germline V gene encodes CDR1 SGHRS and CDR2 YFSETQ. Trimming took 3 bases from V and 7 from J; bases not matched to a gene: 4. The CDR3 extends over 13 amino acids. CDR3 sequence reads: CASSYRDRDEAFF. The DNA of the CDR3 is TGCGCCAGCAGCTATAGGGACAGGGATGAAGCTTTCTTT.

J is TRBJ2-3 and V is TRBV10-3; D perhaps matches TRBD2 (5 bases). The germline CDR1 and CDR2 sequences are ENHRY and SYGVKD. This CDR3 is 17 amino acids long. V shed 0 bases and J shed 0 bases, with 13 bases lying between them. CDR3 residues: CAISESYEGTSTDTQYF. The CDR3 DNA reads TGTGCCATCAGTGAGTCGTACGAGGGTACGAGCACAGATACGCAGTATTTT.

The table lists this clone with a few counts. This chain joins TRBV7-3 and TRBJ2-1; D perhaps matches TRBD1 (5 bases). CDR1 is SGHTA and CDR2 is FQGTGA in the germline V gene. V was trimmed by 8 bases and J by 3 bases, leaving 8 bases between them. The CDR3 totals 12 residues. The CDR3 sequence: CASGDSYNEQFF. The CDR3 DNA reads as TGTGCCAGCGGCGACAGCTACAATGAGCAGTTCTTC.

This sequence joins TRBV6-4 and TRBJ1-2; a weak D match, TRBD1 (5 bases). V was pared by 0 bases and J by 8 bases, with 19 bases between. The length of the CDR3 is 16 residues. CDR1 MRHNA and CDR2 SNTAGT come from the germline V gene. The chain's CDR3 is CASSDSAGSTAIGYTF. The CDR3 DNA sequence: TGTGCCAGCAGTGACTCGGCAGGGTCGACCGCTATCGGCTACACCTTC.

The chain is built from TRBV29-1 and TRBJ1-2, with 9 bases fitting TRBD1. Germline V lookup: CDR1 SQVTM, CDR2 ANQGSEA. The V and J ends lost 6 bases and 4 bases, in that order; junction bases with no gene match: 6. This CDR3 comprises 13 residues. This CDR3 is CSVGTGTFYGYTF. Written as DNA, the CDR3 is TGCAGCGTGGGGACAGGGACCTTCTATGGCTACACCTTC.

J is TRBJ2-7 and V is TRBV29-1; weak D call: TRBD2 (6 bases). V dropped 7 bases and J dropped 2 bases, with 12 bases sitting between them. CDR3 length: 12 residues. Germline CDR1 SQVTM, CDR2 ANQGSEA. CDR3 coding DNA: TGCAGCGCCTCGTCGGGAGCCTACGAGCAGTACTTC. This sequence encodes CSASSGAYEQYF.

Written as DNA, the CDR3 is TGTGCCAGCAGCTTACGGCGGTCTTATACCTACAATGAGCAGTTCTTC. Residues: CASSLRRSYTYNEQFF. The chain has TRBV5-4 and TRBJ2-1, with D unresolved. This CDR3 spans 16 amino acids. Trimming took 2 bases from V and 2 from J, leaving 14 bases between them. Germline V gene data show CDR1 as SGHNT and CDR2 as YYREEE (reference sequence).

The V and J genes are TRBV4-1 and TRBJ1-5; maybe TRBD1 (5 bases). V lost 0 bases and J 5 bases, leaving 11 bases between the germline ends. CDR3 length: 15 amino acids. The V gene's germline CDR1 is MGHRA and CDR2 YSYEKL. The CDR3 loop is CASSQDGGGDQPQHF. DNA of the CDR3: TGCGCCAGCAGCCAAGATGGGGGAGGGGATCAGCCCCAGCATTTT.

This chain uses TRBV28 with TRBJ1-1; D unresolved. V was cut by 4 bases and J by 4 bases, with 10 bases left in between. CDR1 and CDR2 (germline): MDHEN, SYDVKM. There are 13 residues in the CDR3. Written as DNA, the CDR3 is TGTGCCAGCAGTTCCCAAATGTCCACTGAAGCTTTCTTT. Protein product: CASSSQMSTEAFF.

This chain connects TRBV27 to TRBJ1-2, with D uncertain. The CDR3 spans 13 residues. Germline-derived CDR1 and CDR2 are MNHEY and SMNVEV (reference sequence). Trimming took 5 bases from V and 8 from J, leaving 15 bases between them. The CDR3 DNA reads TGTGCCAGCAGTCCCCCCAATCTCGGGGGCTACACCTTC. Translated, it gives CASSPPNLGGYTF.

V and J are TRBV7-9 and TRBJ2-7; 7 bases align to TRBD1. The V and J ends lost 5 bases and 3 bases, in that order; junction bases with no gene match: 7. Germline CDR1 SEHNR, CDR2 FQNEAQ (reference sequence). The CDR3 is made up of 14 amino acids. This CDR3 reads CASSPPGQLYEQYF. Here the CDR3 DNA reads TGTGCCAGCAGCCCACCGGGACAGCTCTACGAGCAGTACTTC.

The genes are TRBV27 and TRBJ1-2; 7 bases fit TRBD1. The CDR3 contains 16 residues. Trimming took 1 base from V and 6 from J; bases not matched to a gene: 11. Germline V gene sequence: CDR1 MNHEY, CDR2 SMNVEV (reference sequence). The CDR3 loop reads CASSLLSETGPHGYTF. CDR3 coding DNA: TGTGCCAGCAGTTTATTGTCCGAGACAGGGCCTCATGGCTACACCTTC.

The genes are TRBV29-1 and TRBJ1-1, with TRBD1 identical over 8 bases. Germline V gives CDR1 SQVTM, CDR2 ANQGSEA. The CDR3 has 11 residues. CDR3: CSTDRGAEAFF. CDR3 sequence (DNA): TGCAGTACAGACAGGGGAGCTGAAGCTTTCTTT.

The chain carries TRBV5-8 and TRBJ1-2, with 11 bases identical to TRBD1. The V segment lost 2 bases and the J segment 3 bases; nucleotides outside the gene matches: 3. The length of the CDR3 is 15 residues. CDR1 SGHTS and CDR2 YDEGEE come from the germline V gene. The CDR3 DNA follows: TGTGCCAGCAGCTTTCCGGGACAGGGGGACTATGGCTACACCTTC. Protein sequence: CASSFPGQGDYGYTF.

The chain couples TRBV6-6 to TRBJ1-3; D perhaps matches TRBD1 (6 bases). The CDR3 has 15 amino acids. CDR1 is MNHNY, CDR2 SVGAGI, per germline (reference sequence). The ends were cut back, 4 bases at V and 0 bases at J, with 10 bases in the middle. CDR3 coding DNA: TGTGCCAGCAGTTCACAGGGATTCTCTGGAAACACCATATATTTT. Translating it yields CASSSQGFSGNTIYF.

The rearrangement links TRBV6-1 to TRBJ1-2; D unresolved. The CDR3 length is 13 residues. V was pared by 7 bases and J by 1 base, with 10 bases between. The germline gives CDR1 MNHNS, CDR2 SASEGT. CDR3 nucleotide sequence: TGTGCCAGCACGCCACAGTATAACTATGGCTACACCTTC. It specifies CASTPQYNYGYTF.

The CDR3 DNA sequence: TGTGCCAGCAGCTTAGTTGGGGCGGGGAGCGGGGGGTCCTACGAGCAGTACTTC. This codes for CASSLVGAGSGGSYEQYF. The V gene is TRBV7-2, the J gene TRBJ2-7; 9 bases agree with TRBD2. V dropped 1 base and J dropped 1; count of bases not matched to a gene: 11. The CDR3 loop spans 18 amino acids. Germline assignment: CDR1 SGHTA and CDR2 FQGNSA.